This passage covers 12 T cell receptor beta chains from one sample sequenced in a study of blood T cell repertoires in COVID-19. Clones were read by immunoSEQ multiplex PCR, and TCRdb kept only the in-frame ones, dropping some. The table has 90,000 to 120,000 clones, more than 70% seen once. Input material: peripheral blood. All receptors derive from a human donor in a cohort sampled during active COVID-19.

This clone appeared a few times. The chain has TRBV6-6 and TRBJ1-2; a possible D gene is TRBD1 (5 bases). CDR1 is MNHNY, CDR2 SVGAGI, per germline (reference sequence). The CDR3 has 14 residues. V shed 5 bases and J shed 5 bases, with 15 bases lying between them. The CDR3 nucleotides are TGTGCCAGCAGTAGTGGGGGGGGTGTATATGGCTACACCTTC. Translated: CASSSGGGVYGYTF.

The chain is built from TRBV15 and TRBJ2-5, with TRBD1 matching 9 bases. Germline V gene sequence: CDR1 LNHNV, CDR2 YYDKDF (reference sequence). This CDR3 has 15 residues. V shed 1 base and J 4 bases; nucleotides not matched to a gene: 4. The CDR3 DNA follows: TGTGCCACCAGCAGAGTAACAGGGGGCATAGAGACCCAGTACTTC. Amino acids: CATSRVTGGIETQYF.

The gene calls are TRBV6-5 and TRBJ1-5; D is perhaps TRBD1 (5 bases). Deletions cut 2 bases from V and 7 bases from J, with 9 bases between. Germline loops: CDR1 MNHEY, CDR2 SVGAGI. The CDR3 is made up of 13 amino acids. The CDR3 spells CASSYTQGQPQHF. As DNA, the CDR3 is TGTGCCAGCAGTTACACTCAGGGCCAGCCCCAGCATTTT.

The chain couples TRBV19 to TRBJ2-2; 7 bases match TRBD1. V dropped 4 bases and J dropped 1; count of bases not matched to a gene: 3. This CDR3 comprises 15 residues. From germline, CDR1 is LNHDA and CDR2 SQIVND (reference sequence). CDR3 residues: CASSTRTGNTGELFF. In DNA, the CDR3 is TGTGCCAGTAGTACTAGGACAGGGAACACCGGGGAGCTGTTTTTT.

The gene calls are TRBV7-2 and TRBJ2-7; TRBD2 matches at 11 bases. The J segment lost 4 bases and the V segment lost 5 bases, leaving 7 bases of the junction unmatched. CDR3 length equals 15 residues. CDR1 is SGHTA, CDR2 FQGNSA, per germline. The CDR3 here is CASSEGLAETYEQYF. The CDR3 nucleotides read TGTGCCAGCAGCGAGGGACTAGCGGAAACTTACGAGCAGTACTTC.

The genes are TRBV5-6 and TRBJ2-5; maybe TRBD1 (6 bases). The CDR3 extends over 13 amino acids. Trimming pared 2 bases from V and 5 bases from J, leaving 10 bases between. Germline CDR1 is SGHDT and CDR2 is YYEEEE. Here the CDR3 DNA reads TGTGCCAGCAGCTTCCAGGGGCTGGAGACCCAGTACTTC. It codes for CASSFQGLETQYF.

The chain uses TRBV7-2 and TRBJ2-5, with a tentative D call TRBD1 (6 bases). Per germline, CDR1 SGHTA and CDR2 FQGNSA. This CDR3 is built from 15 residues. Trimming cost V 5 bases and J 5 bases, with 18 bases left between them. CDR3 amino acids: CASSATGTPVETQYF. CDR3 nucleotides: TGTGCCAGCAGCGCCACAGGGACGCCGGTGGAGACCCAGTACTTC.

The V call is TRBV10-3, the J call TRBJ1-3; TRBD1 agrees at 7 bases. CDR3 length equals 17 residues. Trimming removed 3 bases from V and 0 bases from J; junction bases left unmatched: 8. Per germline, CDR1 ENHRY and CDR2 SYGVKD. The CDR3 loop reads CAISEQLTGSSGNTIYF. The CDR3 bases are TGTGCCATCAGTGAACAACTGACAGGGAGCTCTGGAAACACCATATATTTT.

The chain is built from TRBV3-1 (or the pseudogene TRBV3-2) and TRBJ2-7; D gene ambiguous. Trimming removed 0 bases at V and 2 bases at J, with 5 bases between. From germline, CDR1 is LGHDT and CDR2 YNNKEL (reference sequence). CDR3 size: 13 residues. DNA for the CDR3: TGTGCCAGCAGCCAAGATAGCCCCTACGAGCAGTACTTC. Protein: CASSQDSPYEQYF.

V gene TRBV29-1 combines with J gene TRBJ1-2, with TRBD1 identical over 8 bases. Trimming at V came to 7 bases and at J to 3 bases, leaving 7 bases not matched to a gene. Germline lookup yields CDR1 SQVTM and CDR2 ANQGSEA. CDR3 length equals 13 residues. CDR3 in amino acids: CSASEQGDYGYTF. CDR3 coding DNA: TGCAGCGCGAGTGAACAGGGGGACTATGGCTACACCTTC.

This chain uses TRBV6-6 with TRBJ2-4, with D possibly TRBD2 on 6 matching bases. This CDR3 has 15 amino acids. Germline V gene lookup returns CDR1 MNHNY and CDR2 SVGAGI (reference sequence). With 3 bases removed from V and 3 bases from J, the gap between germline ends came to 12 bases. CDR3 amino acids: CASSYTGDSKNIQYF. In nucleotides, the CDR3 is TGTGCCAGCAGTTATACGGGAGATAGCAAAAACATTCAGTACTTC.

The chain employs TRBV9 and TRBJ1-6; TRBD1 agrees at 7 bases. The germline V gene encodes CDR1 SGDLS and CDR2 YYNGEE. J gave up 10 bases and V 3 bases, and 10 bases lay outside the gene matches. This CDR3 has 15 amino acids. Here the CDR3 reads CASSEGAPGGSPLHF. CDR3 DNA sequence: TGTGCCAGCAGCGAGGGGGCCCCTGGGGGCTCACCCCTCCACTTT.